This T cell receptor beta chain was identified during a study of neoadjuvant anti-PD-1 for oral cavity cancer. Study as a whole: Most patients had three to four biweekly doses of 3 mg/kg nivolumab before resection.

The CDR3 spans 13 residues. V lost 9 bases and J 0 bases, leaving 6 bases between the germline ends. Per the germline V gene, CDR1 is MNHNY and CDR2 is SVGAGI (reference sequence). Analysis of PBMCs was direct, with no culture step. Method: immunoSEQ multiplex PCR; TCRdb's copy keeps in-frame clones and lacks some. The sample records 14,000 or so clones, around 60% being singletons. The chain carries TRBV6-6 and TRBJ1-6; no firm D call. The sequencing here drew on PBMCs, taken before nivolumab (anti-PD-1) treatment. This clonotype was obtained from a person between 35 and 79 years old with oral cavity squamous cell carcinoma. CDR3 region: CASTSSYNSPLHF. CDR3 bases: TGTGCCAGTACCAGCTCCTATAATTCACCCCTCCACTTT.